These 6 T cell receptor beta chains came from one sample sequenced in a study of CD8+CD57+ T cells in acquired aplastic anemia. TCR beta VDJ and CDR3 profiling used genomic DNA as template. TCRdb re-called the reads through MiXCR, storing one row per CDR3 protein. Among around 210,000 distinct CDR3 sequences listed, less than 75% were seen once. Patients included in sequencing had previously demonstrated CD8+CD57+ cell expansion by flow cytometry. Input material: sorted CD4+, CD8+, or CD8+CD57+ T cells (not recorded which) from PBMCs. These receptor sequences come from a human donor with aplastic anemia.

This clonotype was counted only a few times. This sequence joins TRBV15 and TRBJ2-7, with 10 bases lining up with TRBD1. This CDR3 has 17 residues. Trimming at V came to 3 bases and at J to 7 bases, leaving 15 bases not matched to a gene. Germline assignment: CDR1 LNHNV and CDR2 YYDKDF (reference sequence). CDR3 protein: CATSSLASGQGLDEQYF. CDR3 nucleotides: TGTGCCACCAGCAGCTTGGCCTCGGGACAGGGGTTGGATGAGCAGTACTTC.

This chain joins TRBV20-1 and TRBJ2-7, with D perhaps matching TRBD2 (7 bases). Trimming cost V 2 bases and J 2 bases, with 16 bases left between them. Germline V gene lookup returns CDR1 DFQATT and CDR2 SNEGSKA (reference sequence). The CDR3 is made up of 15 amino acids. The CDR3 spells CSARSRGGLTYEQYF. Written as DNA, the CDR3 is TGCAGTGCTAGATCCCGCGGGGGCCTCACCTACGAGCAGTACTTC.

The chain is built from TRBV7-3 and TRBJ2-1; maybe TRBD2 (6 bases). The V gene lost 2 bases and the J gene lost 2 bases, with 13 bases spanning the gap. Germline V gene lookup returns CDR1 SGHTA and CDR2 FQGTGA. The CDR3 has 16 amino acids. Written as DNA, the CDR3 is TGTGCCAGCAGCTTAGGTCGGGACTCAACCTACAATGAGCAGTTCTTC. Its translation: CASSLGRDSTYNEQFF.

The V gene is TRBV9, the J gene TRBJ2-6; D gene unclear. The length of the CDR3 is 17 residues. V was clipped by 0 bases and J by 1 base, with 11 bases between them. CDR1 and CDR2 (germline): SGDLS, YYNGEE. The DNA for the CDR3 is TGTGCCAGCAGCGTAGGAACAACCCTTTCTGGGGCCAACGTCCTGACTTTC. Translation gives CASSVGTTLSGANVLTF.

This chain joins TRBV10-2 and TRBJ1-1; maybe TRBD1 (5 bases). Germline assignment: CDR1 WSHSY and CDR2 SAAADI. The CDR3 runs to 17 residues. Trimming removed 0 bases at V and 4 bases at J, with 18 bases between. The chain's CDR3 is CASSESLEYGRGTEAFF. The CDR3 DNA follows: TGCGCCAGCAGTGAGTCGTTGGAATACGGTAGGGGCACTGAAGCTTTCTTT.

The V gene is TRBV19, the J gene TRBJ1-1; D perhaps matches TRBD1 (6 bases). V was clipped by 4 bases and J by 10 bases, with 19 bases between them. From germline, CDR1 is LNHDA and CDR2 SQIVND (reference sequence). This CDR3 contains 14 residues. CDR3 in amino acids: CASSTQSTGGAAFF. The CDR3 DNA is TGTGCCAGTAGTACCCAATCGACAGGAGGTGCAGCTTTCTTT.